This T cell receptor (beta chain) originates from a study of control samples from healthy donors and cancer patients (dated by TCRdb to 2018 to 2020). The germline V gene sets CDR1 to MDHEN and CDR2 to SYDVKM. The CDR3 sequence holds 13 residues, the cysteine and phenylalanine included. Here the CDR3 DNA is all that survives: 39 bases in frame from base 1. Germline trimming: 6 bases from V, 3 bases from J; junction bases outside gene matches: 4. To prepare the library, the immunoSEQ multiplex PCR assay was applied. TCRdb holds this immuneACCESS table with in-frame rearrangements only. Some clones are missing; in checked studies, unresolved V genes explain under half, and the rest has no known cause. Here the sample has 150,000 or so clones; 80% to 95% occur a single time. The ten largest clones capture 5% to 7% of the sample. With respect to this clone: There is no known antigen for this receptor. Qualities for individual bases were not recorded, and no much larger clone is one base off.

Sample: blood. The V gene is TRBV28 and the J gene is TRBJ1-2; TRBD1 lines up with 7 middle nucleotides. The source of this sequence is a man younger than 30 in good health. The DNA sequence follows: TGTGCCAGCAGGGCTACAGGGGACTATGGCTACACCTTC. Its protein product is CASRATGDYGYTF.